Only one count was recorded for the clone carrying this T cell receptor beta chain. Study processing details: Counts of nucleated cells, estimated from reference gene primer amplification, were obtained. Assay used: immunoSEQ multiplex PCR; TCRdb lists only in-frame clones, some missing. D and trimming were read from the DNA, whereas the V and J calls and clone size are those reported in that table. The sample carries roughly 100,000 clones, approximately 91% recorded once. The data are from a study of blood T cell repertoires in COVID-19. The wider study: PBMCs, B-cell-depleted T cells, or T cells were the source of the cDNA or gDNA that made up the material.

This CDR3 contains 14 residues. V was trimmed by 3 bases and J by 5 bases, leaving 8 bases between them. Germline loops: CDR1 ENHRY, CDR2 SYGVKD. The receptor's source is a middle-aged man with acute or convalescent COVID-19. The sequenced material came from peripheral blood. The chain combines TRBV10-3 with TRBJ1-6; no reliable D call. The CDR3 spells CAISETMDNSPLHF. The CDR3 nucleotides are TGTGCCATCAGTGAAACAATGGATAATTCACCCCTCCACTTT.